A single TCR beta chain is shown here with its context. As yet, its antigen is unknown. At one end the junction does not follow the germline gene, possibly because of a read error. This entry is derived from a study of cytomegalovirus exposure and HLA in healthy donors. Study observations and caveats: A later analysis by the authors found several of the most significant clusters apparently linked to common viral pathogens.

The primer mix had 60 Vbeta and 13 Jbeta primers. Assay used: immunoSEQ multiplex PCR; TCRdb lists only in-frame clones, some missing. The table includes under 150,000 clones, 60% to 80% detected once. CDR1 and CDR2 from the germline V gene are LGHNT and FRNRAP. CDR3 length equals 14 residues. The V call is TRBV12-5, the J call TRBJ1-1; possibly TRBD1 for D (6 bases). This receptor was taken from a woman aged 60-75 years in good health and CMV-seropositive. Sequenced material: PBMCs. The CDR3 DNA follows: TGTGCTAGTGGCTTGGTGGGGGCGAGAACTGAAGCTTTCTTT. Its protein product is CASGLVGARTEAFF.